These 23 T cell receptor beta chains came from one sample sequenced in a study of spatial heterogeneity in lung cancer. TCRdb passed the 5' RACE reads through MiXCR, listing each CDR3 protein once. The sample yields around 89,000 distinct CDR3 sequences, roughly 12% seen once. The time point here: sample taken at primary tumor resection. Researchers sequenced whole RNA taken from tumor, nontumor lung or frozen PBMC without sorting. Here the sequenced sample was PBMCs, taken at surgery. Receptor source: a male donor with early-stage non-small cell lung cancer.

The sample holds a few counts of this clonotype. The chain carries TRBV7-3 and TRBJ1-5, with no clear D. Germline CDR1 SGHTA, CDR2 FQGTGA. The ends were cut back, 5 bases at V and 5 bases at J, with 7 bases in the middle. CDR3 length: 12 residues. The CDR3 sequence is CASSAADQPQHF. CDR3 nucleotide sequence: TGTGCCAGCAGCGCCGCGGATCAGCCCCAGCATTTT.

This clonotype appeared many times. The CDR3 is CASSVGGSGYTF. In DNA form, the CDR3 reads TGTGCCAGCAGCGTAGGGGGCAGTGGCTACACCTTC. The chain combines TRBV9 with TRBJ1-2, with TRBD1 as a possible D gene (5 bases). Germline V CDR1 and CDR2: SGDLS, YYNGEE. The CDR3 loop spans 12 amino acids. The V end was cut by 0 bases, the J end by 7 bases, with 7 bases between.

This clonotype was counted a few times. This chain uses TRBV20-1 with TRBJ2-7, with D possibly being TRBD2 (5 bases). The V gene lost 2 bases and the J gene lost 6 bases, with 14 bases spanning the gap. The CDR3 is 13 residues long. Germline V gene lookup returns CDR1 DFQATT and CDR2 SNEGSKA (reference sequence). The CDR3 here is CSARLRRGGEQYF. The CDR3 DNA reads TGCAGTGCTAGATTACGGAGAGGAGGCGAGCAGTACTTC.

This chain links TRBV4-2 with TRBJ2-3; possibly TRBD2 for D (6 bases). The CDR3 length is 15 residues. In germline, CDR1 is LGHNA, CDR2 YNFKEQ. Trimming left V 4 bases short and J 1 base short, with 12 bases between. Written as DNA, the CDR3 is TGTGCCAGCAGCCGACTAGACGCTCGCACAGATACGCAGTATTTT. It codes for CASSRLDARTDTQYF.

This clonotype was observed a few times. The rearrangement uses TRBV7-9 and TRBJ1-1; TRBD1 agrees at 8 bases. The germline gives CDR1 SEHNR, CDR2 FQNEAQ (reference sequence). V dropped 6 bases and J dropped 4; count of bases not matched to a gene: 7. The length of the CDR3 is 14 residues. CDR3 loop: CASRPTGGITEAFF. CDR3 nucleotides: TGTGCCAGCAGACCCACAGGGGGAATCACTGAAGCTTTCTTT.

This chain links TRBV10-3 with TRBJ2-2; the match to TRBD1 covers 7 bases. The V gene's germline CDR1 is ENHRY and CDR2 SYGVKD. CDR3 size: 14 residues. The trim removed 5 bases at V and 1 base at J, leaving 1 base unmatched. CDR3: CAISRTGNTGELFF. CDR3 sequence (DNA): TGTGCCATCAGTAGGACAGGGAACACCGGGGAGCTGTTTTTT.

This clonotype came up a few times. The chain carries TRBV2 and TRBJ2-2; D gene ambiguous. Looked up from germline, CDR1 is SNHLY and CDR2 is FYNNEI. There are 13 residues in the CDR3. V lost 1 base to trimming and J lost 6 bases, with 6 bases between them. CDR3 sequence reads: CASSEGYPGELFF. The CDR3 DNA reads as TGTGCCAGCAGTGAAGGGTACCCCGGGGAGCTGTTTTTT.

The chain carries TRBV7-2 and TRBJ2-7, with D unresolved. Germline loops: CDR1 SGHTA, CDR2 FQGNSA. V lost 1 base and J 1 base, leaving 11 bases between the germline ends. This CDR3 comprises 15 residues. CDR3 region: CASSLEGDRSYEQYF. CDR3 nucleotides: TGTGCCAGCAGCTTAGAAGGAGACCGTTCCTACGAGCAGTACTTC.

Only one count was recorded for this clonotype. This sequence joins TRBV19 and TRBJ2-1, with a tentative D call TRBD1 (6 bases). Germline V gives CDR1 LNHDA, CDR2 SQIVND (reference sequence). There are 12 residues in the CDR3. Trimming shortened V by 3 bases and J by 8 bases, and 8 bases separated the two germline ends. The DNA of the CDR3 is TGTGCCAGTAGTATCAGGGGCCATGAGCAGTTCTTC. It codes for CASSIRGHEQFF.

This clonotype has a handful of counts. The CDR3: CASSPGQGEMKGLFF. The CDR3 nucleotides read TGCGCCAGCAGCCCCGGACAGGGGGAGATGAAAGGGCTGTTTTTT. This chain connects TRBV5-1 to TRBJ1-4; the match to TRBD1 covers 10 bases. Germline loops: CDR1 SGHRS, CDR2 YFSETQ. This CDR3 contains 15 residues. V trimming: 4 bases; J trimming: 14 bases; junction bases outside the gene matches: 14.

The chain links TRBV18 to TRBJ2-7; the D gene is possibly TRBD1 (5 bases). The CDR3 consists of 14 residues. The V end lost 1 base, the J end lost 2 bases, and 9 bases lay between the germline ends. Germline CDR1 is KGHSH and CDR2 is LQKENI. As DNA, the CDR3 is TGTGCCAGCTCACCACAGCAGGGTACCTACGAGCAGTACTTC. Translation: CASSPQQGTYEQYF.

The rearrangement links TRBV5-1 to TRBJ2-1, with 12 bases that match TRBD1. The CDR3 loop spans 16 amino acids. Germline V lookup: CDR1 SGHRS, CDR2 YFSETQ. V lost 4 bases, J lost 7 bases, and 9 bases stayed unmatched. Written as DNA, the CDR3 is TGCGCCAGCAGCCGGGACAGGGGGCGCGTCTGGAATGAGCAGTTCTTC. Translating it yields CASSRDRGRVWNEQFF.

This clonotype has ten or more counts. CDR3 in amino acids: CASSLWEEQFF. For the CDR3, the DNA is TGTGCCAGCAGTTTATGGGAGGAGCAGTTCTTC. V and J are TRBV12-3 or TRBV12-4 and TRBJ2-1, with TRBD2 as a possible D gene (5 bases). The length of the CDR3 is 11 residues. V lost 2 bases and J lost 10, with 6 bases in between.

The chain has TRBV7-3 and TRBJ2-3; D unclear. Trimming removed 1 base from V and 6 bases from J, with 8 bases in between. The CDR3 runs to 13 residues. The germline CDR1 and CDR2 sequences are SGHTA and FQGTGA. The CDR3 protein is CASSLMARDTQYF. The CDR3 DNA reads TGTGCCAGCAGCTTAATGGCGAGGGATACGCAGTATTTT.

This clonotype was seen more than once but under ten times. The J gene is TRBJ1-1, the V gene TRBV5-1; D gene unclear. Germline lookup yields CDR1 SGHRS and CDR2 YFSETQ. V was trimmed by 1 base and J by 11 bases, leaving 21 bases between them. CDR3 length equals 15 residues. CDR3 coding DNA: TGCGCCAGCAGCTTGTCGGCCCGGACGGAGCACAAGGCTTTCTTT. Amino acid sequence: CASSLSARTEHKAFF.

This clonotype was counted at least ten times. The rearrangement links TRBV20-1 to TRBJ2-1; 11 bases line up with TRBD2. This CDR3 is built from 15 residues. The V gene's germline CDR1 is DFQATT and CDR2 SNEGSKA (reference sequence). Trimming removed 3 bases from V and 5 bases from J; junction bases left unmatched: 6. CDR3 residues: CSARGSGRAHNEQFF. The CDR3 DNA is TGCAGTGCTAGGGGTAGCGGGAGGGCACACAATGAGCAGTTCTTC.

In this sample, this clonotype turned up many times. The V and J genes are TRBV5-1 and TRBJ2-1; TRBD2 matches at 10 bases. The J segment lost 0 bases and the V segment lost 1 base, leaving 7 bases of the junction unmatched. CDR1 and CDR2 from the germline V gene are SGHRS and YFSETQ. The CDR3 runs 18 residues. This chain's CDR3 is CASSLPVAGGSSYNEQFF. In DNA, the CDR3 is TGCGCCAGCAGCTTGCCCGTAGCGGGGGGAAGCTCCTACAATGAGCAGTTCTTC.

At least ten counts were recorded for this clonotype. The chain is built from TRBV18 and TRBJ2-2; D unresolved. V was clipped by 2 bases and J by 7 bases, with 5 bases between them. The CDR3 length is 12 residues. The germline V gene encodes CDR1 KGHSH and CDR2 LQKENI. The CDR3, as DNA: TGTGCCAGCTCACCAGGCGACGGGGAGCTGTTTTTT. It specifies CASSPGDGELFF.

The rearrangement uses TRBV7-2 and TRBJ2-2, with 7 bases identical to TRBD1. The CDR3 contains 15 residues. CDR1 is SGHTA, CDR2 FQGNSA, per germline. V trimming: 5 bases; J trimming: 3 bases; junction bases outside the gene matches: 6. Here the CDR3 DNA reads TGTGCCAGCAGCAGGAACAGGGGTGACACCGGGGAGCTGTTTTTT. Translation: CASSRNRGDTGELFF.

There are a few counts of this clonotype. The rearrangement uses TRBV5-5 and TRBJ2-3; D may be TRBD1 (6 bases). Trimming removed 4 bases at V and 2 bases at J, with 14 bases between. Germline CDR1 SGHKS, CDR2 YYEKEE (reference sequence). The CDR3 is made up of 15 amino acids. CDR3 bases: TGTGCCAGCAGCCGTCAGGGGCTCGACACAGATACGCAGTATTTT. It encodes CASSRQGLDTDTQYF.

Only a few counts were recorded for this clonotype. V usage is TRBV10-3 and J usage is TRBJ2-7; D ambiguous. Trimming took off 0 bases at V and 4 bases at J, with 7 bases between the two ends. Per germline, CDR1 ENHRY and CDR2 SYGVKD. This CDR3 has 13 amino acids. The CDR3 region is CAISESMGYEQYF. CDR3 DNA sequence: TGTGCCATCAGTGAGTCAATGGGGTACGAGCAGTACTTC.

CDR3 in DNA: TGTGCCAGCAGGATGGGACTAGCGGGAGTAGATACGCAGTATTTT. Residues: CASRMGLAGVDTQYF. The chain recombines TRBV6-2 or TRBV6-3 with TRBJ2-3, with TRBD2 identical over 14 bases. Germline CDR1 is MNHEY and CDR2 is SVGEGT. Unmatched junction bases numbered 4, after V lost 6 bases and J lost 5 bases. This CDR3 spans 15 amino acids.

The chain couples TRBV6-1 to TRBJ2-2, with D perhaps matching TRBD2 (5 bases). In germline, CDR1 is MNHNS, CDR2 SASEGT. V lost 2 bases and J lost 7, with 8 bases in between. This CDR3 has 13 amino acids. The CDR3 sequence is CASSEQGGGELFF. The CDR3 DNA sequence: TGTGCCAGCAGTGAACAAGGAGGCGGGGAGCTGTTTTTT.